This T cell receptor beta chain was sequenced for a study of breast tumors, draining lymph nodes, adjacent tissues. One entry per CDR3 protein results from TCRdb running MiXCR on the multiplex PCR reads. The table includes approximately 230,000 distinct CDR3 sequences, 34% detected once. Looked up from germline, CDR1 is SGHRS and CDR2 is YFSETQ. The V and J ends lost 3 bases and 10 bases, in that order; junction bases with no gene match: 9. The CDR3 consists of 13 residues. General observations from the study: Tumor T cell lymph node origin was a supported hypothesis, not proven. Compared with lymph nodes, tumors were less diverse; compared with nontumor tissue, more.

The lymph nodes were axillary draining lymph nodes from breast cancer patients. This clonotype was picked up a small number of times. The antigen remains unidentified. The chain uses TRBV5-1 and TRBJ1-1, with TRBD1 matching 7 bases. This clonotype was sampled from a female donor with breast cancer. Some clones in this sample may be carry-over from other donors' samples. Sequenced input: axillary lymph node tissue. CDR3 nucleotides: TGCGCCAGCAGCTCGACAGGGAGGGGGGTAGCTTTCTTT. Its translation is CASSSTGRGVAFF.